A single sample gave rise to the 29 T cell receptor beta chains below, sequenced in a study of blood T cell repertoires in COVID-19. The assay was immunoSEQ multiplex PCR, and TCRdb's table has in-frame clones only and misses some. Of 200,000 or so clones in the sample, over 75% are singletons; the top ten hold around 3.8%. The sample taken for sequencing was PBMCs or T cells enriched from blood (not recorded which). The receptors shown here come from a young woman who had been exposed to COVID-19.

The chain has TRBV6-4 and TRBJ2-2, with a tentative D call TRBD1 (6 bases). The CDR3 covers 16 residues. The germline V gene encodes CDR1 MRHNA and CDR2 SNTAGT. V gave up 5 bases and J gave up 1 base, with 14 bases separating them. The CDR3 reads CASSRAGTRNTGELFF. DNA for the CDR3: TGTGCCAGCAGTAGAGCCGGGACACGGAACACCGGGGAGCTGTTTTTT.

The chain uses TRBV5-1 and TRBJ1-2; 7 positions match TRBD1. This CDR3 spans 14 amino acids. V was clipped by 4 bases and J by 5 bases; unmatched bases: 8. Germline CDR1 is SGHRS and CDR2 is YFSETQ. Written as DNA, the CDR3 is TGCGCCAGCAGCCGAGGGGGACAGCAATATGGCTACACCTTC. It encodes CASSRGGQQYGYTF.

The gene calls are TRBV10-1 and TRBJ2-1; the match to TRBD2 covers 8 bases. Germline values: CDR1 WNHNN, CDR2 SYGVQD (reference sequence). V lost 5 bases to trimming and J lost 4 bases; unmatched junction nucleotides: 4. This CDR3 contains 14 residues. CDR3: CASSNGLAYNEQFF. CDR3 nucleotide sequence: TGCGCCAGCAGTAACGGACTAGCTTACAATGAGCAGTTCTTC.

This clone was counted between two and nine times. CDR3 DNA: TGTGCCAGCAGCTTAACCCCGGCGGAGAACACTGAAGCTTTCTTT. It translates to CASSLTPAENTEAFF. The genes are TRBV7-3 and TRBJ1-1; unclear D gene. The length of the CDR3 is 15 residues. Germline lookup yields CDR1 SGHTA and CDR2 FQGTGA. The V end was cut by 0 bases, the J end by 1 base, with 9 bases between. Drawing the rest from reference TRBV7-3 and TRBJ1-1, the complete variable domain is GAGVSQTPSNKVTEKGKYVELRCDPISGHTALYWYRQSLGQGPEFLIYFQGTGAADDSGLPNDRFFAVRPEGSVSTLKIQRTERGDSAVYLCASSLTPAENTEAFFGQGTRLTVV.

The chain uses TRBV19 and TRBJ1-2; 9 bases are a match to TRBD1. Per the germline V gene, CDR1 is LNHDA and CDR2 is SQIVND (reference sequence). V lost 7 bases and J lost 2; bases outside the gene matches: 8. This CDR3 comprises 15 residues. The CDR3 region is CASMNTDRGNYGYTF. The CDR3 DNA sequence: TGTGCCAGTATGAATACGGACAGGGGAAACTATGGCTACACCTTC. The whole variable domain, remainder taken from reference TRBV19 and TRBJ1-2, is DGGITQSPKYLFRKEGQNVTLSCEQNLNHDAMYWYRQDPGQGLRLIYYSQIVNDFQKGDIAEGYSVSREKKESFPLTVTSAQKNPTAFYLCASMNTDRGNYGYTFGSGTRLTVV.

This clone has more than one count but fewer than ten. The genes are TRBV7-9 and TRBJ2-1, with 10 nucleotides matching TRBD1. The length of the CDR3 is 12 residues. Germline assignment: CDR1 SEHNR and CDR2 FQNEAQ (reference sequence). V lost 7 bases, J lost 15 bases, and 9 bases stayed unmatched. CDR3 nucleotide sequence: TGTGCCAGCATCAAATACCGGGACAGGGGGTTCTTC. This codes for CASIKYRDRGFF. Combining the CDR3 with reference TRBV7-9 and TRBJ2-1 gives the whole variable domain DTGVSQNPRHKITKRGQNVTFRCDPISEHNRLYWYRQTLGQGPEFLTYFQNEAQLEKSRLLSDRFSAERPKGSFSTLEIQRTEQGDSAMYLCASIKYRDRGFFGPGTRLTVL.

V is TRBV5-4 and J is TRBJ2-3; 7 bases line up with TRBD2. V trimming: 1 base; J trimming: 11 bases; junction bases outside the gene matches: 13. Per the germline V gene, CDR1 is SGHNT and CDR2 is YYREEE (reference sequence). The CDR3 loop spans 15 amino acids. The CDR3 is CASSLPGTNQIRQYF. The CDR3 DNA reads TGTGCCAGCAGCTTGCCGGGGACTAACCAGATACGGCAGTATTTT.

For this clone: Mismatch with germline at one junction end may stem from a read error. The V and J genes are TRBV18 and TRBJ2-7; 9 nucleotides match TRBD1. The CDR3 is made up of 13 amino acids. The V gene's germline CDR1 is KGHSH and CDR2 LQKENI. Here the CDR3 DNA reads TGTGCCAGCTCGCCACAGGGGGCCAACGAGCAGTACTTC. This sequence encodes CASSPQGANEQYF.

This clone was seen a handful of times. The V gene is TRBV30, the J gene TRBJ1-6; a possible D gene is TRBD1 (5 bases). The V and J ends lost 4 bases and 3 bases respectively, with 16 bases between them. Germline CDR1 and CDR2: GTSNPN and SVGIG (reference sequence). The length of the CDR3 is 16 residues. For the CDR3, the DNA is TGTGCCTGGACTGCACCCCGACAGAACTATAATTCACCCCTCCACTTT. It specifies CAWTAPRQNYNSPLHF.

CDR3 coding DNA: TGTGCTAGTGGTTTGGTACTTCCGCAGAAACGGAGGAAACTGTTTTTT. Its protein product is CASGLVLPQKRRKLFF. This sequence joins TRBV12-5 and TRBJ1-4; D unclear. CDR3 length: 16 amino acids. Germline CDR1 is LGHNT and CDR2 is FRNRAP. The ends were cut back, 0 bases at V and 11 bases at J, with 19 bases in the middle.

This CDR3 is CASSLAGVEGAEQFF. In DNA, the CDR3 is TGTGCCAGCAGCTTAGCTGGGGTAGAGGGGGCTGAGCAGTTCTTC. V and J are TRBV11-3 and TRBJ2-1; 7 bases align to TRBD1. V shed 1 base, J shed 9 bases, and the junction held 9 bases outside the gene matches. Germline loops: CDR1 SGHNT, CDR2 YENEEA. CDR3 length: 15 residues.

This rearrangement joins TRBV4-1 to TRBJ2-1; D is possibly TRBD1 (5 bases). V was cut by 5 bases and J by 5 bases, with 16 bases left in between. The CDR3 contains 15 residues. CDR1 MGHRA and CDR2 YSYEKL come from the germline V gene. CDR3 sequence: CASSETVTGDNEQFF. DNA for the CDR3: TGCGCCAGCAGCGAGACGGTTACAGGCGACAATGAGCAGTTCTTC.

The chain links TRBV5-1 to TRBJ1-4, with unresolved D. The germline gives CDR1 SGHRS, CDR2 YFSETQ. Trimming shortened V by 0 bases and J by 3 bases, and 9 bases separated the two germline ends. This CDR3 comprises 15 residues. DNA of the CDR3: TGCGCCAGCAGCTTGGCCGGGGTGGCTAATGAAAAACTGTTTTTT. It encodes CASSLAGVANEKLFF. Full variable domain (outside the CDR3, taken from reference TRBV5-1 and TRBJ1-4): KAGVTQTPRYLIKTRGQQVTLSCSPISGHRSVSWYQQTPGQGLQFLFEYFSETQRNKGNFPGRFSGRQFSNSRSEMNVSTLELGDSALYLCASSLAGVANEKLFFGSGTQLSVL.

J is TRBJ2-7 and V is TRBV10-3, with 7 bases identical to TRBD1. The J segment lost 2 bases and the V segment lost 10 bases, leaving 5 bases of the junction unmatched. Germline-derived CDR1 and CDR2 are ENHRY and SYGVKD. The CDR3 runs 12 residues. The CDR3 coding sequence is TGTGCCACAGGGACAGAGACCTACGAGCAGTACTTC. This translates into CATGTETYEQYF.

The chain employs TRBV5-8 and TRBJ2-7, with TRBD2 as a possible D gene (5 bases). Germline assignment: CDR1 SGHTS and CDR2 YDEGEE. The V end lost 3 bases, the J end lost 1 base, and 14 bases lay between the germline ends. The CDR3 covers 15 residues. The CDR3 nucleotides are TGTGCCAGCAGCTCCCTTATAGCGAGATCCTACGAGCAGTACTTC. Its protein is CASSSLIARSYEQYF.

This chain connects TRBV7-2 to TRBJ1-1; 8 bases agree with TRBD1. Germline-derived CDR1 and CDR2 are SGHTA and FQGNSA. This CDR3 spans 15 amino acids. V trimming: 5 bases; J trimming: 2 bases; junction bases outside the gene matches: 7. The chain's CDR3 is CASSPTTGVNTEAFF. CDR3 in DNA: TGTGCCAGCAGCCCGACGACAGGGGTCAACACTGAAGCTTTCTTT.

The chain carries TRBV13 and TRBJ1-3, with D possibly being TRBD1 (6 bases). Between the trimmed V and J ends, which lost 0 bases and 0 bases, there was a span of 15 bases. The CDR3 contains 18 residues. The germline gives CDR1 PRHDT, CDR2 FYEKMQ (reference sequence). As DNA, the CDR3 is TGTGCCAGCAGCTTAGGGGCCCGGGACACCAGCTCTGGAAACACCATATATTTT. Its translation: CASSLGARDTSSGNTIYF.

This sequence joins TRBV27 and TRBJ1-4; D possibly corresponds to TRBD1 (6 bases). Per germline, CDR1 MNHEY and CDR2 SMNVEV (reference sequence). The CDR3 sequence is 14 residues long. Trimming took 10 bases from V and 3 from J, leaving 15 bases between them. CDR3 DNA: TGTGCCACCATGGACGGACAGTCTAATGAAAAACTGTTTTTT. Amino acids: CATMDGQSNEKLFF.

This clone came up a few times. The V gene is TRBV6-5, the J gene TRBJ1-2; D may be TRBD1 (5 bases). CDR1 is MNHEY, CDR2 SVGAGI, per germline. This CDR3 is built from 13 residues. Trimming removed 6 bases at V and 8 bases at J, with 16 bases between. The CDR3 DNA reads TGTGCCAGCAGCCTGGGACCGGCGGGAGGCTACACCTTC. It translates to CASSLGPAGGYTF.

The CDR3: CAWSRTGTNYGYTF. In nucleotides, the CDR3 is TGTGCCTGGAGCAGGACAGGGACAAACTATGGCTACACCTTC. The V and J genes are TRBV30 and TRBJ1-2, with 8 bases that match TRBD1. The V gene end was trimmed by 3 bases and the J gene end by 2 bases; junction bases not matched to a gene: 5. CDR1 is GTSNPN, CDR2 SVGIG, per germline (reference sequence). The CDR3 spans 14 residues. Full variable domain (outside the CDR3, taken from reference TRBV30 and TRBJ1-2): SQTIHQWPATLVQPVGSPLSLECTVEGTSNPNLYWYRQAAGRGLQLLFYSVGIGQISSEVPQNLSASRPQDRQFILSSKKLLLSDSGFYLCAWSRTGTNYGYTFGSGTRLTVV.

The rearrangement joins TRBV2 to TRBJ1-2; weak D call: TRBD1 (6 bases). The V gene's germline CDR1 is SNHLY and CDR2 FYNNEI. The CDR3 runs 14 residues. Deletions cut 6 bases from V and 0 bases from J, with 11 bases between. The CDR3 loop reads CASRGQLANYGYTF. Here the CDR3 DNA reads TGTGCCAGCAGAGGACAGCTAGCTAACTATGGCTACACCTTC.

The gene calls are TRBV21-1 and TRBJ1-2; the table's D call TRBD1 went unverified against the DNA. TRBV21-1 is shown as a pseudogene. The CDR3 totals 15 residues. CDR3 in amino acids: CASSKEGQGVSGYTF. CDR3 sequence (DNA): TGTGCCAGCAGCAAAGAAGGACAGGGGGTGTCTGGCTACACCTTC.

The chain links TRBV19 to TRBJ1-1, with D hard to call. Germline V gene lookup returns CDR1 LNHDA and CDR2 SQIVND (reference sequence). Trimming stripped 7 bases from V and 0 bases from J, with 9 bases between. The CDR3 spans 13 residues. CDR3 amino acids: CASMGRMNTEAFF. The CDR3 DNA follows: TGTGCCAGTATGGGGAGGATGAACACTGAAGCTTTCTTT.

J is TRBJ2-1 and V is TRBV5-4, with 9 bases aligning to TRBD1. The trim removed 4 bases at V and 5 bases at J, leaving 7 bases unmatched. In germline, CDR1 is SGHNT, CDR2 YYREEE (reference sequence). The CDR3 is 15 residues long. The CDR3 DNA is TGTGCCAGCAGCGGGGGGGACAGGGCAAACAATGAGCAGTTCTTC. Protein sequence: CASSGGDRANNEQFF.

This clone was detected only a few times. The chain links TRBV5-1 to TRBJ2-5, with 9 bases identical to TRBD2. V shed 1 base, J shed 5 bases, and the junction held 6 bases outside the gene matches. The CDR3 sequence is 15 residues long. Germline V gene lookup returns CDR1 SGHRS and CDR2 YFSETQ. Written as DNA, the CDR3 is TGCGCCAGCAGCTTGATAGCGGGAGCTCAGGAGACCCAGTACTTC. Encoded protein: CASSLIAGAQETQYF.

This clone was detected once. The rearrangement links TRBV5-4 to TRBJ1-1; 10 bases fit TRBD1. The length of the CDR3 is 14 residues. J lost 6 bases, V lost 4 bases, and 6 bases had no gene match. The germline CDR1 and CDR2 sequences are SGHNT and YYREEE (reference sequence). The CDR3 loop is CASSGGDRGPEAFF. DNA of the CDR3: TGTGCCAGCAGCGGAGGGGACAGGGGCCCTGAAGCTTTCTTT.

This chain joins TRBV30 and TRBJ2-7, with 10 bases lining up with TRBD2. In germline, CDR1 is GTSNPN, CDR2 SVGIG (reference sequence). The V segment lost 7 bases and the J segment 0 bases; nucleotides outside the gene matches: 3. The CDR3 has 13 residues. CDR3 bases: TGTGCCTATCTAGCGGGGGTCTCCTACGAGCAGTACTTC. It translates to CAYLAGVSYEQYF.

The rearrangement uses TRBV7-9 and TRBJ2-7, with a possible D match to TRBD2 (5 bases). CDR1 and CDR2 from the germline V gene are SEHNR and FQNEAQ (reference sequence). This CDR3 is built from 13 residues. Trimming shortened V by 5 bases and J by 7 bases, and 15 bases separated the two germline ends. The CDR3 nucleotides are TGTGCCAGCAGCGTCCTCGGGGTCTGGGAGCAGTACTTC. As protein: CASSVLGVWEQYF.

The chain combines TRBV28 with TRBJ1-6; D not resolved. Germline V CDR1 and CDR2: MDHEN, SYDVKM. With 3 bases removed from V and 10 bases from J, the gap between germline ends came to 10 bases. The CDR3 loop spans 13 amino acids. CDR3 DNA sequence: TGTGCCAGCAGTTTTGCAGGTACCTCACCCCTCCACTTT. Protein sequence: CASSFAGTSPLHF.